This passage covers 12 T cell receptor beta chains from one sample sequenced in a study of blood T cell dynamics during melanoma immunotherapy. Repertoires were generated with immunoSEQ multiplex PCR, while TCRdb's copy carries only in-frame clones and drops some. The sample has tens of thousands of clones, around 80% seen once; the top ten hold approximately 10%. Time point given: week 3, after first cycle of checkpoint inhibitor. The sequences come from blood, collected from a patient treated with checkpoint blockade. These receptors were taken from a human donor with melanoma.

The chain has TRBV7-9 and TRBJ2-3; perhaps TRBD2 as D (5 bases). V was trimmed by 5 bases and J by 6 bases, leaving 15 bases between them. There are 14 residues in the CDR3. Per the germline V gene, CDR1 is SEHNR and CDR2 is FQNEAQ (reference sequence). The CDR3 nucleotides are TGTGCCAGCAGCATAGGACTGCAGTTTGATACGCAGTATTTT. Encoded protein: CASSIGLQFDTQYF.

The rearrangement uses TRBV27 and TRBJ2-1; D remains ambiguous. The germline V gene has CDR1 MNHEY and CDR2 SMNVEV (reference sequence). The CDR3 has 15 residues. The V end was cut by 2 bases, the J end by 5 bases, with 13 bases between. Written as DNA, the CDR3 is TGTGCCAGCAGTTTAACCCCCCACAGTAACAATGAGCAGTTCTTC. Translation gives CASSLTPHSNNEQFF.

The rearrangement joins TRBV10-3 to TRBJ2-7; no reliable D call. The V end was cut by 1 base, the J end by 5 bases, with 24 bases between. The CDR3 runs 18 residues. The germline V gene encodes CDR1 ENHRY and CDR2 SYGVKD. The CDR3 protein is CAISELQGLGRQMDEQYF. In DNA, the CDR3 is TGTGCCATCAGTGAGTTACAAGGGCTCGGCCGGCAGATGGACGAGCAGTACTTC.

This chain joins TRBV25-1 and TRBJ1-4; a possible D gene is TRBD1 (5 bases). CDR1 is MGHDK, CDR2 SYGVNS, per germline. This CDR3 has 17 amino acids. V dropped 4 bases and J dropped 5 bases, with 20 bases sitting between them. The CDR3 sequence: CASSGRDSPWGNEKLFF. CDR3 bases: TGTGCCAGCAGTGGACGCGACAGTCCCTGGGGGAATGAAAAACTGTTTTTT.

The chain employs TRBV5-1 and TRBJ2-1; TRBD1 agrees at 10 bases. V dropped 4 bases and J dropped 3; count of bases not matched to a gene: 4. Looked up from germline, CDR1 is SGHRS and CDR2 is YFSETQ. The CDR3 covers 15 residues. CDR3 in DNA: TGCGCCAGCAGCCCGACAGGGGGCTTCTACAATGAGCAGTTCTTC. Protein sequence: CASSPTGGFYNEQFF.

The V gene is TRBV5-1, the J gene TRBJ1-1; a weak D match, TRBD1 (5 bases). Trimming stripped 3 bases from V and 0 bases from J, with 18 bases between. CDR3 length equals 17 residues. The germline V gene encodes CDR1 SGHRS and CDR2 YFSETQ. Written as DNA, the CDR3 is TGCGCCAGCAGCTCAGAGCCCAGGGTTTCGTTGAACACTGAAGCTTTCTTT. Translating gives CASSSEPRVSLNTEAFF.

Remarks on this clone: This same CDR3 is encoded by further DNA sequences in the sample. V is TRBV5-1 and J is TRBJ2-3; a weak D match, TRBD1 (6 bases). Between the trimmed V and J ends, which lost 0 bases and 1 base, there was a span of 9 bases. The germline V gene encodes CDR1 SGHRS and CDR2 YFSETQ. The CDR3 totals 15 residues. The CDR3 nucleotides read TGCGCCAGCAGCTTGGGGGGGCGAGGCACAGATACGCAGTATTTT. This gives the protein CASSLGGRGTDTQYF.

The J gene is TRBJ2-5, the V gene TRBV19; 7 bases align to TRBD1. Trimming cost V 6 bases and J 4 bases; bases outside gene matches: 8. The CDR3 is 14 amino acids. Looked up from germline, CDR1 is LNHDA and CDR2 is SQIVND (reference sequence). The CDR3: CASREGQITETQYF. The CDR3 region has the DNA TGTGCCAGTAGAGAGGGACAGATCACAGAGACCCAGTACTTC.

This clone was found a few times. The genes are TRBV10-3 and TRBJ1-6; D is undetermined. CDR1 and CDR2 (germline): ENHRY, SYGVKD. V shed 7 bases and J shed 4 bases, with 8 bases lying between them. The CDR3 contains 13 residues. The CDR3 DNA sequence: TGTGCCATCACCCCCACGTATAATTCACCCCTCCACTTT. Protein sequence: CAITPTYNSPLHF.

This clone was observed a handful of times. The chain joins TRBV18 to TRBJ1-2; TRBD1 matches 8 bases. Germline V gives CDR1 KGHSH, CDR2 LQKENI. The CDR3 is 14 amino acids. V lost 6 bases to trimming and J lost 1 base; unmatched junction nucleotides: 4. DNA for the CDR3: TGTGCCAGCTCTCAACAGGGGGATAACTATGGCTACACCTTC. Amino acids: CASSQQGDNYGYTF.

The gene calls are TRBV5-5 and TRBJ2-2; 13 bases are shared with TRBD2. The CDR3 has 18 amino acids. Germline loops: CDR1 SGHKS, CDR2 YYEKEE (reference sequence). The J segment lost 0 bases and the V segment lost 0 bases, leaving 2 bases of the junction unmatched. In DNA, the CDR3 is TGTGCCAGCAGCTTGGGACTAGCGGGAGGTTCGAACACCGGGGAGCTGTTTTTT. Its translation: CASSLGLAGGSNTGELFF.

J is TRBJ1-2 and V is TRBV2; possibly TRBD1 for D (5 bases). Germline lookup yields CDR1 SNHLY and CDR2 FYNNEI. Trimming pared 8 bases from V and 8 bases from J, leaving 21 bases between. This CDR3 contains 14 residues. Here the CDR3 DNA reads TGTGCCAGCCACTCCGGGACGGCCTCTCGGGGCTACACCTTC. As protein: CASHSGTASRGYTF.